One sample yielded the 14 T cell receptor beta chains listed below, sequenced in a study of cytomegalovirus exposure and HLA in healthy donors. The primer mix had 60 Vbeta and 13 Jbeta primers. Assay: immunoSEQ multiplex PCR; the TCRdb copy retains only in-frame clones and omits some. Of 55,000 to 75,000 clones in the sample, roughly four fifths were seen once. Sequencing was carried out using PBMCs. The receptors derive from a woman aged 30 to 39 in good health and CMV-seropositive.

The V gene is TRBV25-1, the J gene TRBJ2-3, with D perhaps matching TRBD2 (5 bases). The CDR3 runs to 16 residues. Per the germline V gene, CDR1 is MGHDK and CDR2 is SYGVNS. The germline V and J ends were trimmed by 1 base and 2 bases, with 13 bases remaining between them. Here the CDR3 DNA reads TGTGCCAGCAGTGAATCCACTAGACGTTACACAGATACGCAGTATTTT. Protein product: CASSESTRRYTDTQYF.

The chain joins TRBV4-1 to TRBJ2-1, with 11 bases aligning to TRBD2. CDR3 length equals 16 residues. Germline V lookup: CDR1 MGHRA, CDR2 YSYEKL. V lost 2 bases, J lost 5 bases, and 5 bases stayed unmatched. DNA for the CDR3: TGCGCCAGCAGCCAACTGGGACTAGCGGAGCACAATGAGCAGTTCTTC. Translation gives CASSQLGLAEHNEQFF.

The chain uses TRBV7-6 and TRBJ2-1; TRBD2 matches at 12 bases. Losses at the gene ends were 1 base for V and 4 bases for J; bases not matched to a gene: 5. There are 17 residues in the CDR3. The germline CDR1 and CDR2 sequences are SGHVS and FNYEAQ. The CDR3 region has the DNA TGTGCCAGCAGCTTAGAGGCTAGCGGGGGGGTTTACAATGAGCAGTTCTTC. Protein product: CASSLEASGGVYNEQFF.

The chain recombines TRBV7-9 with TRBJ2-5; perhaps TRBD1 as D (8 bases). CDR1 and CDR2 from the germline V gene are SEHNR and FQNEAQ (reference sequence). V was pared by 3 bases and J by 5 bases, with 13 bases between. The CDR3 sequence is 14 residues long. CDR3 sequence: CASSFQQGGETQYF. DNA of the CDR3: TGTGCCAGCAGCTTTCAACAGGGGGGGGAGACCCAGTACTTC.

This chain links TRBV19 with TRBJ2-1; TRBD2 matches 10 bases. Germline trimming cut 5 bases from V and 6 bases from J; bases unmatched to any gene: 7. Germline V CDR1 and CDR2: LNHDA, SQIVND (reference sequence). CDR3 length: 15 residues. The chain's CDR3 is CASSLSSGSVNEQFF. CDR3 nucleotide sequence: TGTGCCAGTAGTCTGTCTAGCGGGAGTGTCAATGAGCAGTTCTTC.

This clone has only a few counts. The V call is TRBV6-5, the J call TRBJ2-7; TRBD1 matches at 8 bases. This CDR3 has 15 amino acids. V was clipped by 6 bases and J by 4 bases; unmatched bases: 11. The germline V gene encodes CDR1 MNHEY and CDR2 SVGAGI. The CDR3: CASRVTGDSGYEQYF. The DNA for the CDR3 is TGTGCCAGCAGAGTGACAGGGGATTCCGGTTACGAGCAGTACTTC.

This clone was picked up a small number of times. The chain combines TRBV7-3 with TRBJ1-1, with 10 bases lining up with TRBD1. The CDR3 length is 15 residues. Germline CDR1 is SGHTA and CDR2 is FQGTGA. V lost 4 bases, J lost 6 bases, and 8 bases stayed unmatched. The CDR3 is CASSYRTGGVSEAFF. The CDR3 coding sequence is TGTGCCAGCAGCTATAGGACAGGGGGGGTTTCTGAAGCTTTCTTT.

This clone was recorded only once. The rearrangement joins TRBV27 to TRBJ2-3, with TRBD2 matching 8 bases. The CDR3 covers 14 residues. Trimming at V came to 4 bases and at J to 3 bases, leaving 3 bases not matched to a gene. Germline V gene lookup returns CDR1 MNHEY and CDR2 SMNVEV (reference sequence). The CDR3 protein is CASSSQRETDTQYF. The CDR3 DNA reads TGTGCCAGCAGTTCACAGCGGGAGACAGATACGCAGTATTTT.

This clone was observed a handful of times. This chain connects TRBV2 to TRBJ2-6; 7 positions match TRBD2. CDR3 length: 15 amino acids. V lost 8 bases and J lost 0; bases outside the gene matches: 4. Germline lookup yields CDR1 SNHLY and CDR2 FYNNEI. This CDR3 is CASSTSSSGANVLTF. CDR3 DNA sequence: TGTGCCAGCTCGACTAGCAGCTCTGGGGCCAACGTCCTGACTTTC.

The chain uses TRBV28 and TRBJ2-7; TRBD2 matches 7 bases. The germline V gene encodes CDR1 MDHEN and CDR2 SYDVKM. The V and J ends lost 3 bases and 2 bases, in that order; junction bases with no gene match: 7. CDR3 length equals 15 residues. The CDR3 DNA reads as TGTGCCAGCAGTTTCGCGTATCGGGGGGCCTACGAGCAGTACTTC. Translated: CASSFAYRGAYEQYF.

The chain couples TRBV5-6 to TRBJ2-1; unclear D gene. This CDR3 is 17 amino acids long. V was cut by 1 base and J by 0 bases, with 14 bases left in between. Germline loops: CDR1 SGHDT, CDR2 YYEEEE. For the CDR3, the DNA is TGTGCCAGCAGCTTGATTCCGGGTACGGGCTCCTACAATGAGCAGTTCTTC. Protein: CASSLIPGTGSYNEQFF.

The V gene is TRBV2, the J gene TRBJ1-1; D not resolved. Trimming stripped 1 base from V and 1 base from J, with 4 bases between. The CDR3 contains 13 residues. CDR1 is SNHLY and CDR2 is FYNNEI in the germline V gene. CDR3 nucleotide sequence: TGTGCCAGCAGTGAAGATCAGAACACTGAAGCTTTCTTT. This codes for CASSEDQNTEAFF.

The J gene is TRBJ2-7, the V gene TRBV27; possible D gene TRBD1, 6 bases. The CDR3 is 14 residues long. From germline, CDR1 is MNHEY and CDR2 SMNVEV (reference sequence). Trimming removed 8 bases at V and 0 bases at J, with 14 bases between. CDR3 DNA sequence: TGTGCCAGCGGCCCCGACAGGAACTCCTACGAGCAGTACTTC. This translates into CASGPDRNSYEQYF.

This clone was seen only a few times. This chain links TRBV6-4 with TRBJ2-3; D not certain. Trimming left V 0 bases short and J 6 bases short, with 7 bases between. The CDR3 spans 13 residues. Germline V CDR1 and CDR2: MRHNA, SNTAGT. The DNA for the CDR3 is TGTGCCAGCAGTGACTCCCCGAGTGATACGCAGTATTTT. Its protein product is CASSDSPSDTQYF.